This TCR beta chain was profiled in a study of identical twins. TCRdb processed the 5' RACE reads anew with MiXCR; each CDR3 protein has one entry. The sample yields 1.5 million to 2 million distinct CDR3 sequences, 25% to 35% seen once. The V end lost 10 bases, the J end lost 9 bases, and 18 bases lay between the germline ends. Germline CDR1 is MNHNS and CDR2 is SASEGT. This CDR3 has 12 amino acids. This clonotype is a singleton in its sample. The sequence derives from a newborn girl in good health. Sequenced material: cord blood. The V and J genes are TRBV6-1 and TRBJ2-5, with a tentative D call TRBD2 (6 bases). DNA of the CDR3: TGTGCCACCACGACTGCCCGGGAGTCCCAGTACTTC. Translation gives CATTTARESQYF.